This T cell receptor (beta chain) stems from a study of cytomegalovirus exposure and HLA in healthy donors. As for the study in general: It was reported in a later analysis that the 90 to 150 validation repertoires used the same platform as the roughly 670 first-cohort repertoires.

Concerning this clone: The antigen remains undetermined.

The protocol was immunoSEQ multiplex PCR, while the TCRdb copy is restricted to in-frame clones and leaves out a portion. The sample lists around 49,000 clones; roughly nine tenths were seen once. Study conclusions and caveats: Some public TCRs appeared in many individuals, while most sequences were rare. Altogether, some 170 TCR beta chains were recorded as cytomegalovirus-associated.

This receptor was taken from a man aged 18 to 29 in good health and CMV-seronegative. Specimen: PBMCs.

The CDR3 DNA reads TGCGCCAGCCGGTCCTACGAGCAGTACTTC. Translated, it gives CASRSYEQYF. The J gene is TRBJ2-7, the V gene TRBV4-3; D gene ambiguous. Per the germline V gene, CDR1 is LGHNA and CDR2 is YSLEER. Deletions cut 8 bases from V and 1 base from J, with 3 bases between. This CDR3 region has 10 residues.